The clone carrying this T cell receptor (beta chain) was recorded only once. This sample is drawn from a study of control samples from healthy donors and cancer patients. This CDR3 contains 17 residues. V lost 4 bases to trimming and J lost 2 bases; unmatched junction nucleotides: 6. Germline CDR1 LGHDT, CDR2 YNNKEL (reference sequence). The protocol was immunoSEQ multiplex PCR, while the TCRdb copy is restricted to in-frame clones and leaves out a portion. The table includes about 160,000 clones, about 95% detected once. The V gene is TRBV3-1 (or the pseudogene TRBV3-2), the J gene TRBJ2-7, with 15 bases identical to TRBD2. The TCR originated in a man in his 60s with colorectal cancer. The sequencing sample was made of PBMCs. The CDR3 is CASSPRTSGGAAYEQYF. The CDR3 DNA reads as TGTGCCAGCAGCCCACGGACTAGCGGGGGGGCTGCCTACGAGCAGTACTTC.